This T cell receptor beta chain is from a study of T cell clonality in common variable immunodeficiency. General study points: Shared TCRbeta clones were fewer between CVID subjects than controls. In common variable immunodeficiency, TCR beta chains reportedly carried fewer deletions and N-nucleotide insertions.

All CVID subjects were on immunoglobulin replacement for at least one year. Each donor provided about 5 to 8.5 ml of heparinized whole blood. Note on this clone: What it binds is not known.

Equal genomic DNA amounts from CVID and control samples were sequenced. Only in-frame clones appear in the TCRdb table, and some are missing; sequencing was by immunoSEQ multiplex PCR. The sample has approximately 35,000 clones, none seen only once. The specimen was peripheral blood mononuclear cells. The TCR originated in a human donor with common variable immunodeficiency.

The part of the CDR3 DNA that was read is TGTGCCAGCTCACCTGGACAGGGGCATAAGACC. It yields the protein CASSPGQGHKT. The entire CDR3 protein reads CASSPGQGHKTQYF. J is TRBJ2-5 and V is TRBV18, with TRBD1 identical over 9 bases. The sequence runs out 3 residues before the end of the CDR3; the remainder is reconstructed from the germline J gene. The CDR3 is 14 amino acids. The V and J ends lost 3 bases and 6 bases, in that order; junction bases with no gene match: 5. CDR1 is KGHSH, CDR2 LQKENI, per germline.